Following are 25 T cell receptor beta chains from one sample sequenced in a study of T cells after yellow fever vaccination. In TCRdb, the 5' RACE reads were re-called with MiXCR into one record per CDR3 protein. Here the sample spans a few hundred thousand distinct CDR3 sequences, less than 8.5% being singletons. Sequencing used CD4+ T cells sorted from PBMCs, obtained 15 days after the yellow fever booster vaccination. All receptors derive from a man aged 25-45 years who received the YFV17D yellow fever vaccine.

This chain uses TRBV20-1 with TRBJ2-7; D tentatively reads TRBD1 or TRBD2 (6 bases each). V lost 6 bases to trimming and J lost 2 bases, with 14 bases between them. The CDR3 contains 13 residues. CDR1 is DFQATT and CDR2 is SNEGSKA in the germline V gene (reference sequence). The CDR3 region has the DNA TGCAGTGCGCTAGGGGGGACGGCCTACGAGCAGTACTTC. It is translated as CSALGGTAYEQYF.

The chain couples TRBV30 to TRBJ2-3; D ambiguous. The CDR3 has 13 amino acids. V was cut by 2 bases and J by 4 bases, with 10 bases left in between. Germline CDR1 and CDR2: GTSNPN and SVGIG (reference sequence). CDR3 loop: CAWSSPPPDTQYF. The CDR3 region has the DNA TGTGCCTGGAGTAGTCCGCCACCAGATACGCAGTATTTT.

This clonotype was recorded at least ten times. This CDR3 is CSAKGGRVEQGEQFF. CDR3 nucleotides: TGCAGTGCCAAGGGGGGCCGAGTCGAACAGGGGGAGCAGTTCTTC. The chain joins TRBV20-1 to TRBJ2-1; D is perhaps TRBD1 (7 bases). Germline-derived CDR1 and CDR2 are DFQATT and SNEGSKA (reference sequence). This CDR3 region has 15 residues. V lost 6 bases and J 10 bases, leaving 25 bases between the germline ends.

This clonotype was recorded many times. The chain joins TRBV6-1 to TRBJ2-5; D remains ambiguous. The V end lost 9 bases, the J end lost 1 base, and 15 bases lay between the germline ends. The germline V gene has CDR1 MNHNS and CDR2 SASEGT. The CDR3 contains 14 residues. The CDR3 spells CASSRAALQETQYF. The CDR3 DNA follows: TGTGCCAGTTCAAGGGCGGCCCTCCAAGAGACCCAGTACTTC.

V gene TRBV30 combines with J gene TRBJ2-2; the D is unclear. Germline CDR1 reads GTSNPN; CDR2 reads SVGIG (reference sequence). Trimming took off 2 bases at V and 5 bases at J, with 9 bases between the two ends. The CDR3 totals 13 residues. The CDR3 sequence: CAWSSRSTGELFF. The DNA of the CDR3 is TGTGCCTGGAGTTCCCGAAGTACCGGGGAGCTGTTTTTT.

The rearrangement links TRBV14 to TRBJ2-3; the D gene is possibly TRBD1 (5 bases). The CDR3 length is 13 residues. The V end lost 2 bases, the J end lost 5 bases, and 8 bases lay between the germline ends. The germline CDR1 and CDR2 sequences are SGHDN and FVKESK. For the CDR3, the DNA is TGTGCCAGCAGCCAAACAGACAGAGATACGCAGTATTTT. It is translated as CASSQTDRDTQYF.

This clonotype was observed a few times. The CDR3 is CASSRYSYEQYF. In nucleotides, the CDR3 is TGTGCCAGCAGTCGCTACTCCTACGAGCAGTACTTC. The chain employs TRBV28 and TRBJ2-7; D not resolved. Per the germline V gene, CDR1 is MDHEN and CDR2 is SYDVKM. V was clipped by 5 bases and J by 0 bases, with 5 bases between them. The CDR3 is made up of 12 amino acids.

This clonotype has just a few counts. The chain uses TRBV18 and TRBJ2-7, with D perhaps being TRBD1 or TRBD2 (6 bases each). Germline V gene sequence: CDR1 KGHSH, CDR2 LQKENI. The CDR3 spans 13 residues. Trimming cost V 3 bases and J 5 bases, with 11 bases left between them. CDR3 in DNA: TGTGCCAGCTCACCCACGGGGGCCCACGAGCAGTACTTC. The encoded protein is CASSPTGAHEQYF.

The table lists this clonotype with a few counts. The chain carries TRBV7-9 and TRBJ1-2; maybe TRBD1 (5 bases). The V gene lost 7 bases and the J gene lost 9 bases, with 18 bases spanning the gap. This CDR3 is built from 13 residues. In germline, CDR1 is SEHNR, CDR2 FQNEAQ (reference sequence). The CDR3 bases are TGTGCCAGCAACCCCAACGGGGGGTATAGCTACACCTTC. Its protein product is CASNPNGGYSYTF.

This clonotype was counted ten times or more. The V gene is TRBV6-2 or TRBV6-3, the J gene TRBJ2-3; 12 nucleotides match TRBD2. V lost 7 bases, J lost 6 bases, and 5 bases stayed unmatched. CDR1 and CDR2 from the germline V gene are MNHEY and SVGEGT. The CDR3 runs to 14 residues. Here the CDR3 reads CASTGLAGLDTQYF. CDR3 DNA sequence: TGTGCCAGCACGGGACTAGCGGGTCTGGATACGCAGTATTTT.

The V gene is TRBV5-1, the J gene TRBJ2-6, with D unclear. Germline V CDR1 and CDR2: SGHRS, YFSETQ. Trimming left V 2 bases short and J 0 bases short, with 12 bases between. The CDR3 spans 17 residues. The CDR3 DNA sequence: TGCGCCAGCAGCTTTAACTCAGCCTACTCTGGGGCCAACGTCCTGACTTTC. Translation: CASSFNSAYSGANVLTF. Full variable domain (missing parts from reference TRBV5-1 and TRBJ2-6): KAGVTQTPRYLIKTRGQQVTLSCSPISGHRSVSWYQQTPGQGLQFLFEYFSETQRNKGNFPGRFSGRQFSNSRSEMNVSTLELGDSALYLCASSFNSAYSGANVLTFGAGSRLTVL.

V usage is TRBV10-3 and J usage is TRBJ1-5; D is uncertain. Trimming cost V 0 bases and J 2 bases, with 14 bases left between them. Looked up from germline, CDR1 is ENHRY and CDR2 is SYGVKD. This CDR3 comprises 17 residues. CDR3 coding DNA: TGTGCCATCAGTGAGTCATGGAGACCGCGGGGCAATCAGCCCCAGCATTTT. Amino acid sequence: CAISESWRPRGNQPQHF.

This clonotype was found a few times. This chain links TRBV24-1 with TRBJ2-7; TRBD1 might be the D (5 bases). Trimming took off 5 bases at V and 3 bases at J, with 10 bases between the two ends. This CDR3 is 13 amino acids long. Germline loops: CDR1 KGHDR, CDR2 SFDVKD. The DNA for the CDR3 is TGTGCCACCAGTGTAGGGGCCGGCTACGAGCAGTACTTC. As protein: CATSVGAGYEQYF.

This clonotype was detected many times. The CDR3 DNA follows: TGCGCCAGCAGCTTGGGGAGGGGACTAGCGGACACCGGGGAGCTGTTTTTT. Residues: CASSLGRGLADTGELFF. The chain joins TRBV5-1 to TRBJ2-2; 11 nucleotides line up with TRBD2. The CDR3 is 17 amino acids. The J segment lost 3 bases and the V segment lost 0 bases, leaving 4 bases of the junction unmatched. The germline gives CDR1 SGHRS, CDR2 YFSETQ.

This clonotype was found many times. This rearrangement joins TRBV20-1 to TRBJ1-4; D gene unclear. Germline CDR1 and CDR2: DFQATT and SNEGSKA (reference sequence). V was clipped by 1 base and J by 5 bases, with 5 bases between them. This CDR3 has 12 residues. CDR3 sequence: CSARVGNEKLFF. The CDR3 DNA sequence: TGCAGTGCTAGAGTGGGGAATGAAAAACTGTTTTTT.

The chain carries TRBV18 and TRBJ1-1; weak D call: TRBD1 (5 bases). This CDR3 has 13 amino acids. Germline CDR1 reads KGHSH; CDR2 reads LQKENI. Trimming took off 2 bases at V and 5 bases at J, with 9 bases between the two ends. This CDR3 is CASSPSTVTEAFF. The CDR3 nucleotides are TGTGCCAGCTCACCATCGACAGTTACTGAAGCTTTCTTT.

This clonotype was seen at least ten times. V and J are TRBV11-3 and TRBJ2-3, with D tentatively TRBD1 (6 bases). This CDR3 spans 15 amino acids. Per the germline V gene, CDR1 is SGHNT and CDR2 is YENEEA. Deletions cut 5 bases from V and 3 bases from J, with 15 bases between. The CDR3 reads CASSRAGERTDTQYF. The CDR3 coding sequence is TGTGCCAGCAGCCGCGCAGGGGAGCGGACAGATACGCAGTATTTT.

This rearrangement joins TRBV30 to TRBJ1-5; 9 bases match TRBD1. Germline V gives CDR1 GTSNPN, CDR2 SVGIG (reference sequence). The CDR3 has 14 amino acids. V was clipped by 3 bases and J by 4 bases; unmatched bases: 4. The CDR3 here is CAWRGQGWNQPQHF. In DNA form, the CDR3 reads TGTGCCTGGAGAGGACAGGGGTGGAATCAGCCCCAGCATTTT.

This clonotype was detected only a few times. This chain's CDR3 is CASSYPGATDTQYF. In DNA, the CDR3 is TGTGCCAGCAGTTACCCAGGGGCCACAGATACGCAGTATTTT. V gene TRBV6-6 combines with J gene TRBJ2-3, with a possible D match to TRBD1 (6 bases). The CDR3 contains 14 residues. Germline V gene lookup returns CDR1 MNHNY and CDR2 SVGAGI (reference sequence). Trimming stripped 2 bases from V and 2 bases from J, with 8 bases between.

The rearrangement uses TRBV5-5 and TRBJ2-7; 7 bases line up with TRBD2. Germline V gives CDR1 SGHKS, CDR2 YYEKEE (reference sequence). J was trimmed by 4 bases and V by 3 bases; bases with no gene match: 7. The CDR3 contains 14 residues. The chain's CDR3 is CASSSTSAAYEQYF. The CDR3 nucleotides read TGTGCCAGCAGCTCAACTAGCGCTGCGTACGAGCAGTACTTC.

This clonotype has a handful of counts. The J gene is TRBJ2-7, the V gene TRBV12-3 or TRBV12-4; D might be TRBD1 or TRBD2, each matching 5 bases. V was pared by 4 bases and J by 4 bases, with 20 bases between. The CDR3 has 16 amino acids. The CDR3 DNA is TGTGCCAGCAGTTCTCTGGGGTCCCCGGGGCCATACGAGCAGTACTTC. It specifies CASSSLGSPGPYEQYF.

This clonotype was counted only a few times. The V call is TRBV12-3 or TRBV12-4, the J call TRBJ1-4, with D possibly matching TRBD1 (6 bases). Trimming stripped 5 bases from V and 8 bases from J, with 15 bases between. This CDR3 has 14 residues. The chain's CDR3 is CASSRGPGGEKLFF. CDR3 in DNA: TGTGCCAGCAGTCGGGGCCCGGGGGGCGAAAAACTGTTTTTT.

V and J are TRBV12-3 or TRBV12-4 and TRBJ1-4; D perhaps matches TRBD1 (6 bases). The length of the CDR3 is 15 residues. Trimming removed 7 bases from V and 2 bases from J, with 14 bases in between. In DNA, the CDR3 is TGTGCCAGCACCCCCCGGGGGGCGACTAATGAAAAACTGTTTTTT. It specifies CASTPRGATNEKLFF.

This rearrangement joins TRBV15 to TRBJ1-4; no reliable D call. CDR1 and CDR2 from the germline V gene are LNHNV and YYDKDF (reference sequence). Trimming removed 4 bases from V and 7 bases from J, with 16 bases in between. The CDR3 covers 15 residues. CDR3 bases: TGTGCCACCAGCAACACTCGACTTGGTGGTGAAAAACTGTTTTTT. Protein product: CATSNTRLGGEKLFF.

V is TRBV7-2 and J is TRBJ2-5; TRBD2 is a possible D gene (5 bases). Looked up from germline, CDR1 is SGHTA and CDR2 is FQGNSA. V was clipped by 0 bases and J by 3 bases, with 14 bases between them. This CDR3 has 16 amino acids. Here the CDR3 reads CASSLAFGVGEETQYF. CDR3 in DNA: TGTGCCAGCAGCTTAGCTTTTGGAGTCGGGGAAGAGACCCAGTACTTC.